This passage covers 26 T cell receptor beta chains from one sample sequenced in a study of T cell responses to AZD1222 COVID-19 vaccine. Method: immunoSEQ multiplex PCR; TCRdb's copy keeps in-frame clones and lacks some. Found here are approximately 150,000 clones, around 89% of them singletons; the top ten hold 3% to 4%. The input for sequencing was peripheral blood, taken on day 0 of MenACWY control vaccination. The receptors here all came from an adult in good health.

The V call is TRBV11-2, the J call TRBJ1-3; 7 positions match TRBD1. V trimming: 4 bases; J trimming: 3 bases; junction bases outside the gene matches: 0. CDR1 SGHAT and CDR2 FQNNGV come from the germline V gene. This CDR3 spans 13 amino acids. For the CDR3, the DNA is TGTGCCAGCAGCTACAGGGGTGGAAACACCATATATTTT. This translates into CASSYRGGNTIYF.

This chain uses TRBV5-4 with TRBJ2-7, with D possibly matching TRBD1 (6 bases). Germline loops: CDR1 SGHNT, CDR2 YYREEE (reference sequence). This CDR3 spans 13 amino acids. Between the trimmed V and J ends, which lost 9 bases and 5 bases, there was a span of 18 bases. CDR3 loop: CATQGLRSNEQYF. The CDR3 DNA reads TGTGCCACCCAGGGGCTTAGGTCAAACGAGCAGTACTTC.

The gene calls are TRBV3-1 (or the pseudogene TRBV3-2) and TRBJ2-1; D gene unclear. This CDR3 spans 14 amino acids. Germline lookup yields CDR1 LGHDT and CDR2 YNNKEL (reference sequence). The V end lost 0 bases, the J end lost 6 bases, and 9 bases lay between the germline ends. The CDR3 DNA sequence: TGTGCCAGCAGCCAAGATCGTTACGGCAATGAGCAGTTCTTC. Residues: CASSQDRYGNEQFF.

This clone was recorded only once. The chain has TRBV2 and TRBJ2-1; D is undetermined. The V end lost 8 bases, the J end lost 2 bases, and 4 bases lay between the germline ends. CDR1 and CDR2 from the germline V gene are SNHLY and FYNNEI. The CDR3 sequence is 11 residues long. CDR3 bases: TGTGCCAGCGGCCCCTACAATGAGCAGTTCTTC. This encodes CASGPYNEQFF.

CDR3 sequence: CASSPGTYNYGYTF. The CDR3 DNA follows: TGTGCCAGCAGCCCAGGGACCTATAACTATGGCTACACCTTC. The J gene is TRBJ1-2, the V gene TRBV9, with TRBD1 as a possible D gene (5 bases). Germline CDR1 and CDR2: SGDLS and YYNGEE. The CDR3 loop spans 14 amino acids. Trimming pared 4 bases from V and 1 base from J, leaving 11 bases between.

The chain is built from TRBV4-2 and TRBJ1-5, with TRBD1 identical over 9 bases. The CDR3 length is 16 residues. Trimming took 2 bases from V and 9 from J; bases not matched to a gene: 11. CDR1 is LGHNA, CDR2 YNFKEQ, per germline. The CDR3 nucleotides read TGTGCCAGCAGCCAATTACCGGACAGGGGTCTTATGCCCCAGCATTTT. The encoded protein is CASSQLPDRGLMPQHF.

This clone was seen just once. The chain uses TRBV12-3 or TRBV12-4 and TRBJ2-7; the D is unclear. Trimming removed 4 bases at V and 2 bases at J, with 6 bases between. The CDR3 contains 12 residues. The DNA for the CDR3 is TGTGCCAGCAGTTCCGAGGCCTACGAGCAGTACTTC. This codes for CASSSEAYEQYF.

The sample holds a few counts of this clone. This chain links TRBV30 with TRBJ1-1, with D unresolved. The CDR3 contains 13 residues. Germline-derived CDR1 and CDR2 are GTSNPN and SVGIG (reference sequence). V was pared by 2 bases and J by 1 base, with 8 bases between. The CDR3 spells CAWSPAENTEAFF. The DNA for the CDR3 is TGTGCCTGGAGTCCCGCGGAGAACACTGAAGCTTTCTTT.

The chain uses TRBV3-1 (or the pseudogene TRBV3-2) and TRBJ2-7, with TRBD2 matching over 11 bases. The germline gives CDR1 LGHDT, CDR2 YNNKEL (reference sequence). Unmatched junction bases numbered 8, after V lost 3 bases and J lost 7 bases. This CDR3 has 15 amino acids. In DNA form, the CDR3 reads TGTGCCAGCAGCCAGGTTAGCGGGGGGGCGAGGGAGCAGTACTTC. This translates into CASSQVSGGAREQYF.

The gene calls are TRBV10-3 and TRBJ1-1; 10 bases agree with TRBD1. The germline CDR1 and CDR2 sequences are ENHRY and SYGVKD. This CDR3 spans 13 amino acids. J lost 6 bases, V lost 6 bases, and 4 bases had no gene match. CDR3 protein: CAISDGQGAEAFF. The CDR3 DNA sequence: TGTGCCATCAGCGATGGACAGGGGGCTGAAGCTTTCTTT.

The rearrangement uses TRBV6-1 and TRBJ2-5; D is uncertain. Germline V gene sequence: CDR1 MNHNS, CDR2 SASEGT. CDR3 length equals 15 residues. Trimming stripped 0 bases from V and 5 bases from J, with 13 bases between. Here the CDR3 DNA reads TGTGCCAGCAGTGAAGCGTTAACCCCCGGTGAGACCCAGTACTTC. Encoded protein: CASSEALTPGETQYF.

CDR3 sequence: CASSSSGGNEAFF. In DNA, the CDR3 is TGTGCCAGCAGCTCAAGCGGGGGGAATGAAGCTTTCTTT. The chain combines TRBV7-9 with TRBJ1-1, with D maybe TRBD1 (5 bases). Trimming removed 4 bases from V and 7 bases from J, with 13 bases in between. In germline, CDR1 is SEHNR, CDR2 FQNEAQ (reference sequence). The CDR3 extends over 13 amino acids.

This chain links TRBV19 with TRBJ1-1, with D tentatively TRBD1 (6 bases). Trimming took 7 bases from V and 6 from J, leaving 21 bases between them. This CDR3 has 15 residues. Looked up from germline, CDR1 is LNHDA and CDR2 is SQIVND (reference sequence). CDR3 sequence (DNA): TGTGCCAGTACCATAATCCCCGGGGGGCAGGCTGAAGCTTTCTTT. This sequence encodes CASTIIPGGQAEAFF.

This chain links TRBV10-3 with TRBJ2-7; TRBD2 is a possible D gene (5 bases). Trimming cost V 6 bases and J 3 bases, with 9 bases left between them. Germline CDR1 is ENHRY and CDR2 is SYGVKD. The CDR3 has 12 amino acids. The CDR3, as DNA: TGTGCCATCAGGAGCGGCAACTACGAGCAGTACTTC. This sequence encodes CAIRSGNYEQYF.

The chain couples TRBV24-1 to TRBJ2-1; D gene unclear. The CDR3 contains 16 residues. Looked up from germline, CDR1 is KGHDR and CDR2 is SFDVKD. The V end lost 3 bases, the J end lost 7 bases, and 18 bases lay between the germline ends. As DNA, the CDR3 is TGTGCCACCAGTGATCCGGGCCGGGCCGACGGGAATGAGCAGTTCTTC. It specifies CATSDPGRADGNEQFF.

CDR3 region: CAISEGGGYDEQFF. The CDR3 nucleotides read TGTGCCATCAGTGAGGGAGGCGGGTACGATGAGCAGTTCTTC. The chain is built from TRBV10-3 and TRBJ2-1, with D perhaps TRBD2 (5 bases). Germline V gene sequence: CDR1 ENHRY, CDR2 SYGVKD. The CDR3 extends over 14 amino acids. Trimming cost V 2 bases and J 8 bases, with 13 bases left between them.

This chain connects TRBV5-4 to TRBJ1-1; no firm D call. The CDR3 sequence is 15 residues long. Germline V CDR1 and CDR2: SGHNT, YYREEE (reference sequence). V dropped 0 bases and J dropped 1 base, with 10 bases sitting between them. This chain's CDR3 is CASSLGASSNTEAFF. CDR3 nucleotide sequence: TGTGCCAGCAGCTTGGGTGCCAGTTCGAACACTGAAGCTTTCTTT. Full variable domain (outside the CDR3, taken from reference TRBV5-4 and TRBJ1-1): ETGVTQSPTHLIKTRGQQVTLRCSSQSGHNTVSWYQQALGQGPQFIFQYYREEENGRGNFPPRFSGLQFPNYSSELNVNALELDDSALYLCASSLGASSNTEAFFGQGTRLTVV.

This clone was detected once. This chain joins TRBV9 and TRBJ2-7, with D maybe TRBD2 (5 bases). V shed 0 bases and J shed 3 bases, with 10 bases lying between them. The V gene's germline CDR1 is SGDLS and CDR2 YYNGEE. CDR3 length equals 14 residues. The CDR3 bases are TGTGCCAGCAGCGTAGAATCCCGGGGCTACGAGCAGTACTTC. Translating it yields CASSVESRGYEQYF.

CDR3 sequence: CASAGTGKGYGYTF. Here the CDR3 DNA reads TGTGCCAGCGCCGGGACAGGGAAGGGCTATGGCTACACCTTC. This rearrangement joins TRBV28 to TRBJ1-2; TRBD1 aligns across 9 bases. The CDR3 runs 14 residues. The V and J ends lost 8 bases and 4 bases, in that order; junction bases with no gene match: 8. From germline, CDR1 is MDHEN and CDR2 SYDVKM.

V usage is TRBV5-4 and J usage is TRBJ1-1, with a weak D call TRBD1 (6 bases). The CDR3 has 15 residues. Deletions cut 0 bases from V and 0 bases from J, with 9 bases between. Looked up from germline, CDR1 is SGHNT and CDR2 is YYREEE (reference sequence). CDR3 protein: CASSLGGDMNTEAFF. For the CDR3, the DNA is TGTGCCAGCAGCTTGGGTGGGGACATGAACACTGAAGCTTTCTTT.

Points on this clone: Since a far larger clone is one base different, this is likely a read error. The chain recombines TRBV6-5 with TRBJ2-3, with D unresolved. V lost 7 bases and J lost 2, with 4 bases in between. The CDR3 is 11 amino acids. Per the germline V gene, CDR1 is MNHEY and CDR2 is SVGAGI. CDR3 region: CASTYTDTQYF. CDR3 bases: TGTGCCAGCACCTACACAGATACGCAGTATTTT.

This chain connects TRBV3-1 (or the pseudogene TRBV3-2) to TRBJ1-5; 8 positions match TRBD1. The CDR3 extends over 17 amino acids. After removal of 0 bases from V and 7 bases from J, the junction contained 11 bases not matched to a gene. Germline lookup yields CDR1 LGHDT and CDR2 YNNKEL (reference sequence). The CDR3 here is CASSQETRGRGRQPQHF. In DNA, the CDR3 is TGTGCCAGCAGCCAAGAGACCCGGGGCAGGGGGCGGCAGCCCCAGCATTTT.

The CDR3 region has the DNA TGTGCCAGCAGCTTAGTAGCGGGAGTTAGTCAGCAGTACTTC. Translating gives CASSLVAGVSQQYF. The chain employs TRBV7-9 and TRBJ2-7, with 9 bases lining up with TRBD2. Unmatched junction bases numbered 6, after V lost 1 base and J lost 8 bases. Germline V lookup: CDR1 SEHNR, CDR2 FQNEAQ (reference sequence). This CDR3 is built from 14 residues. Based on the CDR3 plus reference TRBV7-9 and TRBJ2-7, the full variable domain is DTGVSQNPRHKITKRGQNVTFRCDPISEHNRLYWYRQTLGQGPEFLTYFQNEAQLEKSRLLSDRFSAERPKGSFSTLEIQRTEQGDSAMYLCASSLVAGVSQQYFGPGTRLTVT.

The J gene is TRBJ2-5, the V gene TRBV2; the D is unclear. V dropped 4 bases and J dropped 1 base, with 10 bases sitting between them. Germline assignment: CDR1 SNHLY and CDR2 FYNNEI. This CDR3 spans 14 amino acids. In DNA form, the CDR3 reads TGTGCCAGCAGTGGTTACTTCGGCCAAGAGACCCAGTACTTC. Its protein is CASSGYFGQETQYF. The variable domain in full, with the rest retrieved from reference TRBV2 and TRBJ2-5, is EPEVTQTPSHQVTQMGQEVILRCVPISNHLYFYWYRQILGQKVEFLVSFYNNEISEKSEIFDDQFSVERPDGSNFTLKIRSTKLEDSAMYFCASSGYFGQETQYFGPGTRLLVL.

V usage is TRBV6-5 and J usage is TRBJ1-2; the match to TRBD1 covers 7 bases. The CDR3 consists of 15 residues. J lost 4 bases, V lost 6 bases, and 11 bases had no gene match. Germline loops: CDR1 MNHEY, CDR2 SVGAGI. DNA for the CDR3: TGTGCCAGCAGAGACGGCGGGACAGCGCTCTATGGCTACACCTTC. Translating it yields CASRDGGTALYGYTF.

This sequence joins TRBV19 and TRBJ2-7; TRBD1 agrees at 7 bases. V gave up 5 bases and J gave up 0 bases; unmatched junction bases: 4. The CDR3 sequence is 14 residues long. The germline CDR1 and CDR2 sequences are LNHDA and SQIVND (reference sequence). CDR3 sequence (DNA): TGTGCCAGTAGTTCCGGACAGGACTCCTACGAGCAGTACTTC. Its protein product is CASSSGQDSYEQYF.